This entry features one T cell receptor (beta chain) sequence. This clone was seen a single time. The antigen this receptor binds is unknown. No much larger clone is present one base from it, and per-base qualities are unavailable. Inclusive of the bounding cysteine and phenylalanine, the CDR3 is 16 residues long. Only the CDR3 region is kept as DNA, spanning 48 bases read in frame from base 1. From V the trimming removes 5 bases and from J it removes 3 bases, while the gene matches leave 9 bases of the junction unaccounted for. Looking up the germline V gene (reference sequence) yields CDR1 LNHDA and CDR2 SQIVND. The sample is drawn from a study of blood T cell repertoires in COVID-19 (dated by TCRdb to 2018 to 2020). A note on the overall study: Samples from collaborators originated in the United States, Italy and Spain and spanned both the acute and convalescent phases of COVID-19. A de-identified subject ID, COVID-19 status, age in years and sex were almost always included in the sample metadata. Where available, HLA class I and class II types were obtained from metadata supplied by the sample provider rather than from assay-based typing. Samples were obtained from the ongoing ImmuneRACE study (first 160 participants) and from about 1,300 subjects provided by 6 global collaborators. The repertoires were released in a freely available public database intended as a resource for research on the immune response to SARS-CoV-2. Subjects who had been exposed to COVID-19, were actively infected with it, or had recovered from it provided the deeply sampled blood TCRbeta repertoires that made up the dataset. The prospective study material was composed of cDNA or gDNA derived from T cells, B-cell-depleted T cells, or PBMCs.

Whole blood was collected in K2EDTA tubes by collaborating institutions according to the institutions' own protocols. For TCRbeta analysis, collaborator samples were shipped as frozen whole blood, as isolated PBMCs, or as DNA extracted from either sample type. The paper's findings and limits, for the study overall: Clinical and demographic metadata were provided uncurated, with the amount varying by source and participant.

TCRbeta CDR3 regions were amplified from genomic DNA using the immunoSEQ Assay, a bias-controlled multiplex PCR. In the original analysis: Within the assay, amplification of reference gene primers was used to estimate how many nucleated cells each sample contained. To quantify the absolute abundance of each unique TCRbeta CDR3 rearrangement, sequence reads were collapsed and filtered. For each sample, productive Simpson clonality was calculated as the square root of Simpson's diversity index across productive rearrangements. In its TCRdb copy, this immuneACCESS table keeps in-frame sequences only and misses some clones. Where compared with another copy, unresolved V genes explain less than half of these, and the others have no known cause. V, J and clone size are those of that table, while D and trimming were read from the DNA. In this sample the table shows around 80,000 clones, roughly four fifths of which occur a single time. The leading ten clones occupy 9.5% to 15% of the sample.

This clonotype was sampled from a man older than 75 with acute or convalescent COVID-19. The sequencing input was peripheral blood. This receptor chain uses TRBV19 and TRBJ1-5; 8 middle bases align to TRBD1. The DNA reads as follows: TGTGCCAGTAGTTCAGGGACAGGCTCCTTCAATCAGCCCCAGCATTTT. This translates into CASSSGTGSFNQPQHF.